This is a list of T cell receptor beta chains from one sample in a study of OX40 agonist ivuxolimab in advanced cancers. Sequenced by immunoSEQ multiplex PCR; TCRdb stores in-frame clones only, minus some. The table shows fewer than 100,000 clones, with approximately 90% occurring only once. Sequencing was performed on CD4+ or CD8+ T cells sorted from blood, taken in a trial of the OX40 agonist ivuxolimab. The origin of the receptors is an adult with an advanced solid tumor such as melanoma, head and neck, liver or kidney cancer. CDR3s include the opening cysteine and the closing phenylalanine or tryptophan. D genes are given only for firm matches. Clone size is not always given. Where it is, it says once, few, many or a class for expanded clones.

D	size	V	J	CDR3	DNA
NA	NA	TRBV7-9	TRBJ2-4	CASSLVTHIQYF	TGTGCCAGCAGCTTAGTGACTCACATTCAGTACTTC
TRBD1	NA	TRBV5-1	TRBJ2-7	CASSLVTGQGYEQYF	TGCGCCAGCAGCTTGGTTACTGGACAGGGCTACGAGCAGTACTTC
NA	once	TRBV19	TRBJ2-4	CASSVAKNIQYF	TGTGCCAGTAGCGTTGCCAAAAACATTCAGTACTTC
TRBD2	NA	TRBV4-2	TRBJ2-1	CASSQETSGRAGAYNEQFF	TGTGCCAGCAGCCAAGAGACTAGCGGGAGGGCTGGGGCCTACAATGAGCAGTTCTTC
NA	NA	TRBV29-1	TRBJ2-1	CSVVVRVKDEQFF	TGCAGCGTTGTGGTCAGGGTTAAGGATGAGCAGTTCTTC
TRBD1	NA	TRBV11-2	TRBJ2-1	CASSLLGGNNEQFF	TGTGCCAGCAGCTTATTAGGGGGCAACAATGAGCAGTTCTTC
TRBD1	NA	TRBV11-3	TRBJ2-1	CASSFSLGQPFF	TGTGCCAGCAGCTTTTCTCTGGGACAGCCGTTCTTC
NA	NA	TRBV10-2	TRBJ2-7	CASSVSGRVYEQYF	TGCGCCAGCAGTGTTTCCGGTAGGGTATACGAGCAGTACTTC
TRBD1	NA	TRBV7-3	TRBJ2-7	CASSPTGMSGAYEQYF	TGTGCCAGCAGCCCGACAGGGATGAGTGGAGCCTACGAGCAGTACTTC
TRBD1	NA	TRBV7-7	TRBJ2-5	CASSLSDRVGETQYF	TGTGCCAGCAGCTTAAGTGACAGGGTGGGCGAGACCCAGTACTTC
NA	NA	TRBV18	TRBJ2-6	CASSPAGTTSGANVLTF	TGTGCCAGCTCACCCGCAGGGACCACCTCTGGGGCCAACGTCCTGACTTTC
NA	once	TRBV5-4	TRBJ2-7	CASSLGPQGYEQYF	TGTGCCAGCAGCTTGGGCCCACAGGGCTACGAGCAGTACTTC
NA	once	TRBV18	TRBJ2-1	CASSPPGYNEQFF	TGTGCCAGCTCACCCCCCGGTTACAATGAGCAGTTCTTC
NA	NA	TRBV28	TRBJ1-5	CASSLLSSNQPQHF	TGTGCCAGCAGTTTGCTTTCTAGCAATCAGCCCCAGCATTTT
NA	NA	TRBV10-3	TRBJ1-2	CAINSQGANYGYTF	TGTGCCATCAATTCACAGGGAGCTAACTATGGCTACACCTTC
NA	NA	TRBV5-6	TRBJ1-2	CASSLAGTGGYTF	TGTGCCAGCAGCTTGGCGGGGACCGGGGGCTACACCTTC
TRBD2	NA	TRBV4-3	TRBJ2-1	CASSQDLQRGVNEQFF	TGCGCCAGCAGCCAAGATCTTCAGCGGGGGGTCAATGAGCAGTTCTTC
TRBD1	once	TRBV4-3	TRBJ1-4	CASSQGAPTGGETNEKLFF	TGCGCCAGCAGCCAAGGTGCCCCCACAGGGGGCGAAACTAATGAAAAACTGTTTTTT
TRBD1	once	TRBV5-6	TRBJ2-5	CASSATGLETQYF	TGTGCCAGCAGCGCGACAGGGTTGGAGACCCAGTACTTC
TRBD1	few	TRBV28	TRBJ1-1	CASSPHRGMGTEAFF	TGTGCCAGCAGTCCCCACAGGGGAATGGGCACTGAAGCTTTCTTT
TRBD1	NA	TRBV28	TRBJ2-1	CASRSGGSEQFF	TGTGCCAGCAGATCAGGGGGAAGTGAGCAGTTCTTC
NA	NA	TRBV28	TRBJ1-3	CASSHGDISGNTIYF	TGTGCCAGCAGCCATGGGGACATTTCTGGAAACACCATATATTTT
NA	once	TRBV7-9	TRBJ2-7	CASSLSDDEQYF	TGTGCCAGCAGCTTATCGGACGACGAGCAGTACTTC
TRBD1	NA	TRBV7-2	TRBJ2-5	CASSPRTGGETQYF	TGTGCCAGCAGCCCACGCACAGGGGGCGAGACCCAGTACTTC
NA	NA	TRBV7-2	TRBJ1-1	CASSLHGTAGERAFF	TGTGCCAGCAGCTTACACGGGACGGCAGGGGAACGAGCTTTCTTT
NA	NA	TRBV7-9	TRBJ2-3	CASSSGAGSTDTQYF	TGTGCCAGCAGTTCAGGGGCGGGAAGCACAGATACGCAGTATTTT
TRBD2	NA	TRBV6-6	TRBJ2-5	CASSPRGGPQETQYF	TGTGCCAGCAGCCCGAGGGGAGGGCCACAAGAGACCCAGTACTTC
NA	NA	TRBV5-6	TRBJ1-3	CASSLRSVGNTIYF	TGTGCCAGCAGCTTGAGGTCAGTTGGAAACACCATATATTTT
NA	NA	TRBV25-1	TRBJ2-1	CASSEYRGGYEQFF	TGTGCCAGCAGTGAATATCGCGGAGGCTATGAGCAGTTCTTC
NA	once	TRBV21-1	TRBJ2-7	CASSSPRRTDYEQYF	TGTGCCAGCAGCTCCCCCAGGAGGACAGACTACGAGCAGTACTTC
NA	few	TRBV7-7	TRBJ2-3	CASSLGTLDTQYF	TGTGCCAGCAGCTTAGGGACCTTAGATACGCAGTATTTT
TRBD2	NA	TRBV7-9	TRBJ2-5	CASSRLAGVQETQYF	TGTGCCAGCAGCCGACTAGCGGGAGTCCAAGAGACCCAGTACTTC
NA	NA	TRBV7-2	TRBJ2-3	CASSLGVGTDTQYF	TGTGCCAGCAGCTTAGGGGTTGGCACAGATACGCAGTATTTT
TRBD2	NA	TRBV9	TRBJ2-3	CASSVAGGQYGGDTQYF	TGTGCCAGCAGTGTAGCGGGAGGGCAATATGGTGGAGATACGCAGTATTTT
NA	NA	TRBV7-8	TRBJ1-6	CASSPLPTGVYNSPLHF	TGTGCCAGCAGCCCCCTGCCGACGGGAGTCTATAATTCACCCCTCCACTTT
NA	NA	TRBV28	TRBJ2-2	CALRDGSNTGELFF	TGTGCCCTAAGGGACGGGTCGAACACCGGGGAGCTGTTTTTT
NA	NA	TRBV7-2	TRBJ2-2	CASSLFGDTGELFF	TGTGCCAGCAGCTTATTTGGAGACACCGGGGAGCTGTTTTTT